This T cell receptor beta chain is drawn from a study of T cells in Graves' hyperthyroidism and ophthalmopathy. The study's findings and limits: In the blood, most expanded thyroid clonotypes above 0.001 appeared as well.

It was RNA transcripts that yielded the amplified TCR beta CDR3 regions. TCR CDR3 regions were first amplified by RT-PCR with HTBI primers. TCRdb re-called the multiplex PCR reads through MiXCR, storing one row per CDR3 protein. The sample records about 570,000 distinct CDR3 sequences, approximately 44% being singletons. Regarding this clonotype: Its specificity is unknown.

V shed 3 bases and J shed 1 base, with 12 bases lying between them. CDR1 is MGHRA, CDR2 YSYEKL, per germline. The CDR3 contains 16 residues. This receptor was obtained from an adult woman with Graves' disease, either hyperthyroidism or ophthalmopathy (not recorded which). Sample: peripheral blood or thyroid tissue (not recorded which). V is TRBV4-1 and J is TRBJ2-2, with D perhaps TRBD2 (5 bases). Written as DNA, the CDR3 is TGCGCCAGCAGCCAGGTTTTACGGGGGAACACCGGGGAGCTGTTTTTT. Amino acid sequence: CASSQVLRGNTGELFF.